These 7 T cell receptor beta chains were all obtained from the same sample, sequenced in a study of CD8 T cells in ankylosing spondylitis. TCRdb passed the 5' RACE reads through MiXCR, listing each CDR3 protein once. The top ten clones hold about 16% of a sample with around 390,000 distinct CDR3 sequences, about a fifth of them seen once. For these receptors, no antigen is known. Study observations and caveats: What appeared characteristic of ankylosing spondylitis blood was a TCR beta motif of under 10 highly homologous variants.

Sequencing was performed on blood, either unsorted or a sorted T cell fraction (not recorded which). These receptors were collected from a male donor with ankylosing spondylitis.

The CDR3 nucleotides read TGTGCCAGCTCACCAATAGGGACAGGCTCCCCTGGGGCCAACGTCCTGACTTTC. Translation gives CASSPIGTGSPGANVLTF. The chain carries TRBV18 and TRBJ2-6; 8 bases are shared with TRBD1. Germline loops: CDR1 KGHSH, CDR2 LQKENI. With 2 bases clipped from V and 2 bases from J, the junction kept 8 bases outside the gene matches. The CDR3 contains 18 residues.

This chain connects TRBV5-1 to TRBJ2-7; 8 bases line up with TRBD2. In germline, CDR1 is SGHRS, CDR2 YFSETQ. The length of the CDR3 is 16 residues. With V trimmed by 0 bases and J by 0 bases, 5 bases remained unmatched. The CDR3 coding sequence is TGCGCCAGCAGCTTGGATTTGCGGGAGGTCTCCTACGAGCAGTACTTC. Translated, it gives CASSLDLREVSYEQYF.

This chain uses TRBV5-5 with TRBJ1-5; possibly TRBD1 for D (6 bases). Trimming removed 2 bases at V and 0 bases at J, with 9 bases between. Germline V gene sequence: CDR1 SGHKS, CDR2 YYEKEE (reference sequence). The CDR3 runs to 15 residues. For the CDR3, the DNA is TGTGCCAGCAGCTTCGGACAGATTAGCAATCAGCCCCAGCATTTT. As protein: CASSFGQISNQPQHF.

The rearrangement joins TRBV12-3 or TRBV12-4 to TRBJ2-2; D could derive from TRBD1 or TRBD2 (5 bases each). This CDR3 comprises 14 residues. Trimming took off 6 bases at V and 4 bases at J, with 12 bases between the two ends. This CDR3 reads CASRQTRGTGELFF. For the CDR3, the DNA is TGTGCCAGCAGGCAAACTAGGGGCACCGGGGAGCTGTTTTTT.

The chain has TRBV28 and TRBJ2-5; D call uncertain. Germline-derived CDR1 and CDR2 are MDHEN and SYDVKM. The CDR3 consists of 13 residues. V gave up 7 bases and J gave up 0 bases, with 9 bases separating them. DNA for the CDR3: TGTGCCAGCAAATTAGGTTACCAAGAGACCCAGTACTTC. Its protein product is CASKLGYQETQYF.

The sample holds a few counts of this clonotype. CDR3 sequence reads: CASSVGVPGELFF. The CDR3 bases are TGTGCCAGCAGCGTAGGGGTACCCGGGGAGCTGTTTTTT. The chain joins TRBV6-1 to TRBJ2-2; a weak D match, TRBD1 (5 bases). CDR1 and CDR2 from the germline V gene are MNHNS and SASEGT. V dropped 6 bases and J dropped 6 bases, with 11 bases sitting between them. CDR3 size: 13 residues.

This clonotype came up a few times. V and J are TRBV18 and TRBJ1-5, with TRBD1 matching over 8 bases. CDR1 is KGHSH, CDR2 LQKENI, per germline. V trimming: 3 bases; J trimming: 3 bases; junction bases outside the gene matches: 7. CDR3 length equals 16 residues. The CDR3 spells CASSPAQGAPNQPQHF. As DNA, the CDR3 is TGTGCCAGCTCACCTGCCCAGGGGGCGCCCAATCAGCCCCAGCATTTT.